The present entry profiles one T cell receptor (beta chain) with its context. This specimen comes from a study of CD8 T cells in Susac syndrome. Germline V gene sequence: CDR1 MNHEY, CDR2 SMNVEV (reference sequence). V lost 5 bases and J lost 2; bases outside the gene matches: 8. This CDR3 has 16 amino acids. RNA in amounts of about 0.5 to 1 ug was reverse transcribed with random hexamers. An immunoSEQ multiplex PCR amplified TCR beta CDR3 over 54 Vbeta and 13 Jbeta. TCRdb reprocessed the immunoSEQ multiplex PCR reads via MiXCR and lists one record per CDR3 protein. The table has more than 65,000 distinct CDR3 sequences, 95% seen once.

The chain links TRBV27 to TRBJ2-1; TRBD1 aligns across 8 bases. The sample comprised CD8+ T cells from PBMCs. This clonotype was sampled from a human donor with Susac syndrome. The CDR3 reads CASSPPGGATYNEQFF. The CDR3 nucleotides are TGTGCCAGCAGTCCCCCAGGGGGCGCAACCTACAATGAGCAGTTCTTC.